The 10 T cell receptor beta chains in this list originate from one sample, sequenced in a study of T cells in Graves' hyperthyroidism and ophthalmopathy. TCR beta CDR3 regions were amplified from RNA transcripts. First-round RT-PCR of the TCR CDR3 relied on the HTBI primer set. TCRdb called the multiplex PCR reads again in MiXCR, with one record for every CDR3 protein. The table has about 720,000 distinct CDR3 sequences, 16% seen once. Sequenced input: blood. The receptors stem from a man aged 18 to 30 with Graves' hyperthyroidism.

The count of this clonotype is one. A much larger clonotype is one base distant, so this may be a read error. CDR3 coding DNA: TGTACCAGTAGTATGGCGTTGAGAATGAACACTGAAGCTTTCTTT. Its translation is CTSSMALRMNTEAFF. The chain links TRBV19 to TRBJ1-1; D unclear. The CDR3 totals 15 residues. The V gene's germline CDR1 is LNHDA and CDR2 SQIVND (reference sequence).

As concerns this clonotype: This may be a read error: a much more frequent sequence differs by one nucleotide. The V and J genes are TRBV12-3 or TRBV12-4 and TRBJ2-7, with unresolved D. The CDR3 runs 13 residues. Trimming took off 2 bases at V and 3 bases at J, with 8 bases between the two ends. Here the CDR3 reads CASSLTVDYEQYF. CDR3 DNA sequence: TGTGCCAGCAGTTTAACAGTGGACTACGAGCAGTACTTC.

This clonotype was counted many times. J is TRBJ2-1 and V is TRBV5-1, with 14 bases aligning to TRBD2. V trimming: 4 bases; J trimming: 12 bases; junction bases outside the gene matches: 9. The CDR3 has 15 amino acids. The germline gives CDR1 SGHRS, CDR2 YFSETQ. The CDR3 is CASSPGLAGAVRQFF. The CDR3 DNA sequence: TGCGCCAGCAGCCCGGGACTAGCGGGAGCGGTGAGGCAGTTCTTC.

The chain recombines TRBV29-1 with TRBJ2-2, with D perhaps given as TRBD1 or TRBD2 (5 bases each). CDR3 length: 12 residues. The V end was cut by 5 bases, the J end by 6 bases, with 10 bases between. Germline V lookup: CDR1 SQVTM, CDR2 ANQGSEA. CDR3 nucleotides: TGCAGCGTTAGCCGGGACCCCGGGGAGCTGTTTTTT. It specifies CSVSRDPGELFF.

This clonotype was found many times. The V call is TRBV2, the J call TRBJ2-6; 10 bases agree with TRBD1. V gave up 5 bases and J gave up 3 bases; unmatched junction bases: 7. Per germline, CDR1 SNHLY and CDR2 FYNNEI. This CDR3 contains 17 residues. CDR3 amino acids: CASSPGTGVGGANVLTF. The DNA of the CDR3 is TGTGCCAGCAGTCCCGGGACAGGGGTTGGTGGGGCCAACGTCCTGACTTTC.

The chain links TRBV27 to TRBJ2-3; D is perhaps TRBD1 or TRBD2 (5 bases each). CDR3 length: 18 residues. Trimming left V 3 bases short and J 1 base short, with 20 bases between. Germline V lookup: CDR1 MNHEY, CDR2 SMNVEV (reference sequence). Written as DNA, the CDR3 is TGTGCCAGCAGTTTTCGACTCTACCCCGTGGGGGGCACAGATACGCAGTATTTT. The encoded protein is CASSFRLYPVGGTDTQYF.

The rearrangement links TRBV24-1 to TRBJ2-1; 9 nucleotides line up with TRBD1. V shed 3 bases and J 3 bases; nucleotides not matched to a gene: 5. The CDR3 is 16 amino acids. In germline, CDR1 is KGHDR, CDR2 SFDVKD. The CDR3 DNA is TGTGCCACCAGTGATCCGGGACAGGGTCTCTACAATGAGCAGTTCTTC. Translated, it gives CATSDPGQGLYNEQFF.

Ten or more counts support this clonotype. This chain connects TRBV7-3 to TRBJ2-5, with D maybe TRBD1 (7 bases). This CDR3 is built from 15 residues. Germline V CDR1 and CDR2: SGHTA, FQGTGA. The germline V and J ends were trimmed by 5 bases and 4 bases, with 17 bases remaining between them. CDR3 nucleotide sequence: TGTGCCAGCAGCCCAGGGGGGCCAAGGAGAGAGACCCAGTACTTC. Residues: CASSPGGPRRETQYF.

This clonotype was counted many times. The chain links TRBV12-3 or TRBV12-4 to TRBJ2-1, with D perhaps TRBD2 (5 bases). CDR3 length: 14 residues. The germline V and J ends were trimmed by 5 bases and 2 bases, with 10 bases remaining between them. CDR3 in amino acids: CASSRRSTYNEQFF. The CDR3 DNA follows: TGTGCCAGCAGTCGGAGGTCTACCTACAATGAGCAGTTCTTC.

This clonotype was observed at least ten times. DNA for the CDR3: TGTGCCAGCAGCCCGTCCGGCGGGACTATTTACGAGCAGTACTTC. This sequence encodes CASSPSGGTIYEQYF. The chain uses TRBV9 and TRBJ2-7, with TRBD2 identical over 7 bases. The CDR3 has 15 residues. Trimming took 4 bases from V and 4 from J; bases not matched to a gene: 11. Germline V gene lookup returns CDR1 SGDLS and CDR2 YYNGEE.